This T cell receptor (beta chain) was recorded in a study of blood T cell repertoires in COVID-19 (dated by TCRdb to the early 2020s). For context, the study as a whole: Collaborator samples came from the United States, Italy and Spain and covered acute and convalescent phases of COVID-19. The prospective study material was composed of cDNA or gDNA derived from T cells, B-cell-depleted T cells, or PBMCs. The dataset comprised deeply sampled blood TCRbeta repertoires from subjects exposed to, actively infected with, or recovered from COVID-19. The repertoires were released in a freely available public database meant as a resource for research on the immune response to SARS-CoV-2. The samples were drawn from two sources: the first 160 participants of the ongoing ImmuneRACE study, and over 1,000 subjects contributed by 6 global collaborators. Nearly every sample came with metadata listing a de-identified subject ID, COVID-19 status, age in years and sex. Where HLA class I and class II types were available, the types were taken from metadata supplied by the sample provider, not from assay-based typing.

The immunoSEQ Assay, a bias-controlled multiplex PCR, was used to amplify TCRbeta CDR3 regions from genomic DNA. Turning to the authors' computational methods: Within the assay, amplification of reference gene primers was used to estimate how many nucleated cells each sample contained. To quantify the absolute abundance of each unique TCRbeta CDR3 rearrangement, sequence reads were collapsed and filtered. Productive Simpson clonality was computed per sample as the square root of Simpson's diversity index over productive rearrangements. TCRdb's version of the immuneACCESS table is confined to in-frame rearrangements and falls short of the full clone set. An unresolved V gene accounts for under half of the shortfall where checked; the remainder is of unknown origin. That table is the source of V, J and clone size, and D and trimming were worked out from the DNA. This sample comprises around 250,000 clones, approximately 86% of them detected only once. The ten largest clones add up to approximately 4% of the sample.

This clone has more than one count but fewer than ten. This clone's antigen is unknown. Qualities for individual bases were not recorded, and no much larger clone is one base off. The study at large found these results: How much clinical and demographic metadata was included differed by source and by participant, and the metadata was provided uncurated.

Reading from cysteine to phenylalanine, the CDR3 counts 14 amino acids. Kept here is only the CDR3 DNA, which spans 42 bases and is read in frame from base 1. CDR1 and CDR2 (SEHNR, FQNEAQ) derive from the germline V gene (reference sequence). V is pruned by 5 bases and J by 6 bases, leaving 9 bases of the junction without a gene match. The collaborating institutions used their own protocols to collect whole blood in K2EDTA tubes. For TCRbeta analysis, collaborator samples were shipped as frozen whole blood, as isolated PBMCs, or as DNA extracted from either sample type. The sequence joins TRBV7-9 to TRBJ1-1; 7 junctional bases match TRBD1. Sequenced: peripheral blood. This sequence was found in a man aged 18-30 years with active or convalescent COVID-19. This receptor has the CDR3 CASSRSDRASEAFF. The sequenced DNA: TGTGCCAGCAGCCGTTCCGACAGGGCGTCTGAAGCTTTCTTT.